This T cell receptor (beta chain) was identified in a study of cytomegalovirus exposure and HLA in healthy donors. Notes on the study in general: Highly shared sequence variants in one cluster were likely a sequencing artifact. In an earlier analysis, most TCR beta V segments were productive about 87% or about 30% of the time.

With 1 base clipped from V and 2 bases from J, the junction kept 4 bases outside the gene matches. This CDR3 is built from 15 residues. Per the germline V gene, CDR1 is LNHDA and CDR2 is SQIVND (reference sequence). In the PCR, 60 Vbeta and 13 Jbeta primers were used. Authors' data handling: In a later analysis, some 80 million unique TCR beta chains included roughly 11 million shared by two or more donors. The table came from immunoSEQ multiplex PCR; TCRdb's copy has only in-frame clones and leaves some out. V and J calls plus clone size are reproduced from that table; the DNA served to infer D and trimming. There are around 130,000 clones in the sample; about 8.5% occur only once, and 4.5% to 7% lies in the top ten. Healthy bone marrow donors formed the donor group. This clone was detected only a few times. Its specificity is unknown.

This clonotype was sampled from a man aged 40-50 years in good health and CMV-seronegative. Sequencing was done on a sample of PBMCs. The chain carries TRBV19 and TRBJ2-7; 8 nucleotides line up with TRBD1. In DNA, the CDR3 is TGTGCCAGTAGTATAGCAGGGGGCTTGGCCTACGAGCAGTACTTC. It encodes CASSIAGGLAYEQYF.